Sequencing of this T cell receptor (beta chain) was carried out in a study of T-cell reconstitution after alpha-beta-depleted transplantation in children. This sample's TCRbeta library carried unique molecular identifier barcodes. TCRdb re-analysed the PCR reads in MiXCR, keeping a single row per CDR3 protein. The table lists 500,000 to 600,000 distinct CDR3 sequences, 32% of them singletons. Germline lookup yields CDR1 SSHAT and CDR2 FNYEAQ (reference sequence). The CDR3 has 15 amino acids. With 5 bases clipped from V and 7 bases from J, the junction kept 10 bases outside the gene matches. This clonotype was detected a few times.

The V gene is TRBV7-7, the J gene TRBJ2-3; 9 positions agree with TRBD1. The TCR originated in a human donor who donated a stem cell graft to a child with aplastic anemia. Material: PBMCs from the stem cell graft donor, obtained from the stem cell graft. The DNA of the CDR3 is TGTGCCAGCAGCCCTCTGCAGGACAGGGGATATACGCAGTATTTT. It is translated as CASSPLQDRGYTQYF. The full variable domain, rest sourced from reference TRBV7-7 and TRBJ2-3, is GAGVSQSPRYKVTKRGQDVTLRCDPISSHATLYWYQQALGQGPEFLTYFNYEAQPDKSGLPSDRFSAERPEGSISTLTIQRTEQRDSAMYRCASSPLQDRGYTQYFGPGTRLTVL.